Sequencing of this T cell receptor beta chain was carried out in a study of control samples from healthy donors and cancer patients. This table comes from immunoSEQ multiplex PCR, and its TCRdb copy is limited to in-frame clones, with some not included. The table shows about 100,000 clones, with around four fifths occurring only once. This clone appeared a few times. The receptor was isolated from a man between 18 and 35 years old in good health. The sample was blood.

The CDR3 reads CASSRQGKDGYTF. The CDR3 DNA reads TGTGCCAGCAGTCGACAGGGGAAGGATGGCTACACCTTC. The rearrangement uses TRBV6-2 or TRBV6-3 and TRBJ1-2, with 8 positions matching TRBD1. J gave up 6 bases and V 5 bases, and 5 bases lay outside the gene matches. This CDR3 is 13 amino acids long. In germline, CDR1 is MNHEY, CDR2 SVGEGT.